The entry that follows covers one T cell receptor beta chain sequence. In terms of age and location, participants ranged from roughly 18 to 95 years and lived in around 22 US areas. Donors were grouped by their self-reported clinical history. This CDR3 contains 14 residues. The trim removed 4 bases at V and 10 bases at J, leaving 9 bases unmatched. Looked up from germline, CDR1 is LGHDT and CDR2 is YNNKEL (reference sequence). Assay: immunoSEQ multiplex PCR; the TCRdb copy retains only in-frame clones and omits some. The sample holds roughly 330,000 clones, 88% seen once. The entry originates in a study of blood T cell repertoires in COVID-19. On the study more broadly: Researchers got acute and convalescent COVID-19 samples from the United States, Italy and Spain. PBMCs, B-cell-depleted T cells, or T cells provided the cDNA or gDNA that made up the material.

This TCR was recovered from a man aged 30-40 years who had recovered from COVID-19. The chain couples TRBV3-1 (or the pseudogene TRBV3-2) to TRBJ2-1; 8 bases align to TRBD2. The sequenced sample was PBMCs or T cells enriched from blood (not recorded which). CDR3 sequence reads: CASSRTGGPLEQFF. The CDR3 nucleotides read TGTGCCAGCAGCCGCACGGGGGGGCCATTGGAGCAGTTCTTC.